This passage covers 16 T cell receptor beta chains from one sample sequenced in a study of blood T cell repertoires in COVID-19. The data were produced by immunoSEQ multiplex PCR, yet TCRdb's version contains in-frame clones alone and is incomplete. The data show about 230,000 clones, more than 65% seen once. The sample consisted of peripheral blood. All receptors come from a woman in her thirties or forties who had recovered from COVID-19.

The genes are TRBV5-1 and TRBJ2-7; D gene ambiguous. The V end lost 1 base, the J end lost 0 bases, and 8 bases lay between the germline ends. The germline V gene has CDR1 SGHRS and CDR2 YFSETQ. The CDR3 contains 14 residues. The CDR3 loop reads CASSLSFPSYEQYF. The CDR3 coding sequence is TGCGCCAGCAGCTTGTCTTTCCCCTCCTACGAGCAGTACTTC.

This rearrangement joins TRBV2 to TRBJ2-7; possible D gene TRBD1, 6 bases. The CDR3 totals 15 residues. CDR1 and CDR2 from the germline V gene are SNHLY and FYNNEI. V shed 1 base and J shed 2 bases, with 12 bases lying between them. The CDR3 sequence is CASSEDEGQAYEQYF. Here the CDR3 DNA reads TGTGCCAGCAGTGAAGATGAGGGACAAGCCTACGAGCAGTACTTC.

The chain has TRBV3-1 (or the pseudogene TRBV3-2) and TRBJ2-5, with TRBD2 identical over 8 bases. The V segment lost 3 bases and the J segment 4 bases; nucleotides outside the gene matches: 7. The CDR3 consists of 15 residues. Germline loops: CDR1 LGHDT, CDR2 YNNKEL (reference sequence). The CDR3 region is CASSHAGGGVETQYF. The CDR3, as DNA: TGTGCCAGCAGCCACGCGGGGGGTGGGGTAGAGACCCAGTACTTC.

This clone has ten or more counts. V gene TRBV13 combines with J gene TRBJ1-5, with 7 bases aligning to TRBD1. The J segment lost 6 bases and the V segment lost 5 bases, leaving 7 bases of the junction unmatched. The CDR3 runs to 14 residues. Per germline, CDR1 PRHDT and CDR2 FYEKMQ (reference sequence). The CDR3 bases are TGTGCCAGCAGCCAGGGGGTAGGGGCTCAGCCCCAGCATTTT. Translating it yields CASSQGVGAQPQHF.

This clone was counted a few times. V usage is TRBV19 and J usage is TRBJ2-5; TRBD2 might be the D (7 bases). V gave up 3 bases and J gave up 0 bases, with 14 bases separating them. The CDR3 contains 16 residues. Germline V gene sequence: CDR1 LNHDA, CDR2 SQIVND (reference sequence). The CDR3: CASSIVGGRYQETQYF. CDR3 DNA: TGTGCCAGTAGTATCGTGGGGGGGCGGTACCAAGAGACCCAGTACTTC.

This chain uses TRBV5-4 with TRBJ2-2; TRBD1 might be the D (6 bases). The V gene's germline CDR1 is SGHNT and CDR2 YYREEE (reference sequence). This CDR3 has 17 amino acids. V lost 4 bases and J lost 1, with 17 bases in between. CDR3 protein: CASSPESGQRNTGELFF. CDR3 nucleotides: TGTGCCAGCAGCCCTGAATCGGGACAACGGAACACCGGGGAGCTGTTTTTT.

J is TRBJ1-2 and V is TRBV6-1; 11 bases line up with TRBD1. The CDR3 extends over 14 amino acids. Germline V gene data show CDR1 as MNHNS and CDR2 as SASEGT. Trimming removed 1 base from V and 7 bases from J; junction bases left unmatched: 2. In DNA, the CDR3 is TGTGCCAGCAGTGAAGTAGGGACAGGGGGTGGCTACACCTTC. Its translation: CASSEVGTGGGYTF.

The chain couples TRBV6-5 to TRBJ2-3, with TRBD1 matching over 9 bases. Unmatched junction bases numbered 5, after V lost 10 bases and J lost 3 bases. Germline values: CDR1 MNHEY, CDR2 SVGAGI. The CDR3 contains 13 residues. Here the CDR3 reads CATDRGITDTQYF. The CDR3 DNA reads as TGTGCCACGGACAGGGGAATTACAGATACGCAGTATTTT.

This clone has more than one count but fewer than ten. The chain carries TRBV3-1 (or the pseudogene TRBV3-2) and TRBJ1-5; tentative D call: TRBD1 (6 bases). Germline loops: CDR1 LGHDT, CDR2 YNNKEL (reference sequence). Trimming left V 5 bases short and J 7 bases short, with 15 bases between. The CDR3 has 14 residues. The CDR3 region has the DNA TGTGCCAGCAGCGACGCAGGGGCAAGCCAGCCCCAGCATTTT. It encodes CASSDAGASQPQHF.

This chain's CDR3 is CASSYRGSTDTQYF. CDR3 DNA sequence: TGTGCCAGCAGTTACCGAGGAAGCACAGATACGCAGTATTTT. This sequence joins TRBV6-5 and TRBJ2-3, with unresolved D. Trimming pared 2 bases from V and 0 bases from J, leaving 6 bases between. There are 14 residues in the CDR3. Germline CDR1 and CDR2: MNHEY and SVGAGI.

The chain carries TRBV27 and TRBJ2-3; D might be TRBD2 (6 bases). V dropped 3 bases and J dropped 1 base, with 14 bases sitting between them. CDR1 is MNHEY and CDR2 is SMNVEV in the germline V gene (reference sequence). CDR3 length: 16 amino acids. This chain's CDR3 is CASSFGHSGGTDTQYF. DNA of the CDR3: TGTGCCAGCAGTTTCGGTCATAGCGGTGGCACAGATACGCAGTATTTT.

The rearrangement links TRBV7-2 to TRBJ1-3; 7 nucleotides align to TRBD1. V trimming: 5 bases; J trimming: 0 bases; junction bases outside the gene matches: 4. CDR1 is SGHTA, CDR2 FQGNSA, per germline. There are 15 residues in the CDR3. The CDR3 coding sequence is TGTGCCAGCAGCCCTCAGGGGGGCTCTGGAAACACCATATATTTT. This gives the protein CASSPQGGSGNTIYF. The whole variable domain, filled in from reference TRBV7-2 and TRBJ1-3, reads GAGVSQSPSNKVTEKGKDVELRCDPISGHTALYWYRQSLGQGLEFLIYFQGNSAPDKSGLPSDRFSAERTGGSVSTLTIQRTQQEDSAVYLCASSPQGGSGNTIYFGEGSWLTVV.

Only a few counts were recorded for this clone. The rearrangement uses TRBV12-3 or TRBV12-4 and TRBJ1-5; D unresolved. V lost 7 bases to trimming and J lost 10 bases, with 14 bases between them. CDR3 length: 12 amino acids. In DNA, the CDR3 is TGTGCCAGCACCCTAGGTGATTTTCCCCAGCATTTT. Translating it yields CASTLGDFPQHF.

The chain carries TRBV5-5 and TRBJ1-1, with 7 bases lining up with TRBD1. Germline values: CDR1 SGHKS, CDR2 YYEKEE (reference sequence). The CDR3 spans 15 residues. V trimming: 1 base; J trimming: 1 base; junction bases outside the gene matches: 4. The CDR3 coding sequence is TGTGCCAGCAGCTTGTTCTACAGGGGGAACACTGAAGCTTTCTTT. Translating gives CASSLFYRGNTEAFF.

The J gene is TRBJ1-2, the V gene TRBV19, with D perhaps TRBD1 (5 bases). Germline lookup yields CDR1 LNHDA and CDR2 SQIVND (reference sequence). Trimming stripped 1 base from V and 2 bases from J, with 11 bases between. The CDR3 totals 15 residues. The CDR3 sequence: CASSIVSGGNYGYTF. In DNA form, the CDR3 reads TGTGCCAGTAGTATAGTGTCCGGGGGGAACTATGGCTACACCTTC.

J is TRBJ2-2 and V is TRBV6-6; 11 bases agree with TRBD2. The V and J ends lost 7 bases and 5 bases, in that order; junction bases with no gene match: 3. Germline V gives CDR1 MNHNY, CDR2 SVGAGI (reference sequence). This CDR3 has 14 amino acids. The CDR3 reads CASKLAGVTGELFF. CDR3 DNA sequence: TGTGCCAGCAAACTAGCGGGGGTAACCGGGGAGCTGTTTTTT.